Included here is one T cell receptor (beta chain) sequence, with context. Its antigen is unknown. The sample comes from a study of shared clonotypes between healthy human individuals. Study-level background: Researchers drew samples from two women and a few men aged 18 to 49. Per-donor plates numbered three CD4 naive, three CD4 memory, two CD8 naive and one CD8 memory.

TCRdb's copy holds only in-frame clones and misses some; the assay was immunoSEQ multiplex PCR. The profile shows approximately 1,500,000 clones, more than 95% of them singletons. Trimming pared 4 bases from V and 3 bases from J, leaving 13 bases between. The CDR3 runs 14 residues. Germline V lookup: CDR1 SGDLS, CDR2 YYNGEE. Study-level points and caveats: Among donors, the sharing of clonotypes was expected to be influenced by sequencing depth.

The J gene is TRBJ2-5, the V gene TRBV9; either TRBD1 or TRBD2 may fit D (5 bases each). The material sequenced was naive CD4+ T cells sorted from blood. The subset denotes: CD45RA+ positively selected. The source of this sequence is a man aged 25-45 years in good health. CDR3 sequence reads: CASSPRRGEETQYF. In DNA form, the CDR3 reads TGTGCCAGCAGCCCCCGAAGAGGGGAAGAGACCCAGTACTTC.